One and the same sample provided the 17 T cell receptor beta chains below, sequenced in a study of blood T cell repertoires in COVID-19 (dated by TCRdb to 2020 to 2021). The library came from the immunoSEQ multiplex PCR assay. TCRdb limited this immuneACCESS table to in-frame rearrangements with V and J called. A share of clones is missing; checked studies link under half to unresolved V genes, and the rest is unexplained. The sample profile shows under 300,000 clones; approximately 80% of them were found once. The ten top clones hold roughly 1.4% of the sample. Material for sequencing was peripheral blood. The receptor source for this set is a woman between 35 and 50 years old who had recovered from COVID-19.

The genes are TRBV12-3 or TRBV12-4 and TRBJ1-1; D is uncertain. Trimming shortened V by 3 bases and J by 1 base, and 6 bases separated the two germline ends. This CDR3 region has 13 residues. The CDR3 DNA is TGTGCCAGCAGTTTGGCGGCGAACACTGAAGCTTTCTTT. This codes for CASSLAANTEAFF.

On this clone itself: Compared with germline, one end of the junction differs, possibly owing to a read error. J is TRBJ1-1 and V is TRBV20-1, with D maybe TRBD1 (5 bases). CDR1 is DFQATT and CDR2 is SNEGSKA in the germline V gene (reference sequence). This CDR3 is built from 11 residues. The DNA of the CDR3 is TGCAGTGCTCCAGAGGAAGATAACAGGATCTTT. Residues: CSAPEEDNRIF.

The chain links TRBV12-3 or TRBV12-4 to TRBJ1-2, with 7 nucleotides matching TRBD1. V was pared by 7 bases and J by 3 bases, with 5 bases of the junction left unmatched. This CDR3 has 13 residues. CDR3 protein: CASTVQGYYGYTF. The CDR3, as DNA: TGTGCCAGCACCGTACAGGGGTACTATGGCTACACCTTC.

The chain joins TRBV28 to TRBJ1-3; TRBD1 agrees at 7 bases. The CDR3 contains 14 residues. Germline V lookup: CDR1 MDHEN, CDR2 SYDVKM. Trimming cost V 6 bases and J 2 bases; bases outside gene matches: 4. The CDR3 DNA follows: TGTGCCAGCAGGAATGACAGGGCTGGAAACACCATATATTTT. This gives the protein CASRNDRAGNTIYF.

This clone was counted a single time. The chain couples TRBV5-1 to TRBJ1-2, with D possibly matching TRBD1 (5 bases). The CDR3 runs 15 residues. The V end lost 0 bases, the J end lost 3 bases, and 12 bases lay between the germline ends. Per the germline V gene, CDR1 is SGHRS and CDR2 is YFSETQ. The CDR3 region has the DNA TGCGCCAGCAGCTTGGTTGGGGCCAATGACTATGGCTACACCTTC. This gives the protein CASSLVGANDYGYTF.

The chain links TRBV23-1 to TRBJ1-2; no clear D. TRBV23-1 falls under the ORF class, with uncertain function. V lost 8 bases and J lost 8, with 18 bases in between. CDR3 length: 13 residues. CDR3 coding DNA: TGCGCCAGCGTGGTTTCGAGCCATGTAGGCTACACCTTC. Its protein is CASVVSSHVGYTF.

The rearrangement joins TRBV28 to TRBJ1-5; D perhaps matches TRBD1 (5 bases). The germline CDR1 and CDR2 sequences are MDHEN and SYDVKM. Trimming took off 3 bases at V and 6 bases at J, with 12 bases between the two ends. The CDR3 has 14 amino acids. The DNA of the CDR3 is TGTGCCAGCAGTTTGAACAGGAACGGTCAGCCCCAGCATTTT. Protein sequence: CASSLNRNGQPQHF.

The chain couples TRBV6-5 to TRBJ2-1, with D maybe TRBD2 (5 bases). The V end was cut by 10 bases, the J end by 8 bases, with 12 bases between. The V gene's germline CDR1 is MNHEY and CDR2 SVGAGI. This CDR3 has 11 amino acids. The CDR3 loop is CATSERDEQFF. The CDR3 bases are TGTGCCACCAGCGAGAGGGATGAGCAGTTCTTC.

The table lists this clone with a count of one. CDR3 nucleotides: TGCGCCAGCAGCCACGACTCCGCCGGGACTAGCGTACCCAATGAGCAGTTCTTC. Translation gives CASSHDSAGTSVPNEQFF. The chain employs TRBV4-3 and TRBJ2-1; TRBD2 matches 10 bases. The CDR3 covers 18 residues. After removal of 3 bases from V and 6 bases from J, the junction contained 14 bases not matched to a gene. The germline V gene has CDR1 LGHNA and CDR2 YSLEER.

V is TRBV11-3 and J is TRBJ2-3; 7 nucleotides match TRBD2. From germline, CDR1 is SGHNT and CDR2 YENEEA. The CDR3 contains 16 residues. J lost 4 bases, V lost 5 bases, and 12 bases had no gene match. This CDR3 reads CASSPRRAGVADTQYF. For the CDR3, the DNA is TGTGCCAGCAGCCCCAGGCGTGCGGGGGTTGCAGATACGCAGTATTTT. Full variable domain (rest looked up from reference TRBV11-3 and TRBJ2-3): EAGVVQSPRYKIIEKKQPVAFWCNPISGHNTLYWYLQNLGQGPELLIRYENEEAVDDSQLPKDRFSAERLKGVDSTLKIQPAELGDSAVYLCASSPRRAGVADTQYFGPGTRLTVL.

The CDR3 sequence: CASSLSRDYQETQYF. Here the CDR3 DNA reads TGTGCCAGCAGTTTATCAAGGGACTACCAAGAGACCCAGTACTTC. This rearrangement joins TRBV27 to TRBJ2-5; possibly TRBD2 for D (6 bases). V was pared by 0 bases and J by 0 bases, with 8 bases between. Germline lookup yields CDR1 MNHEY and CDR2 SMNVEV (reference sequence). The CDR3 runs to 15 residues.

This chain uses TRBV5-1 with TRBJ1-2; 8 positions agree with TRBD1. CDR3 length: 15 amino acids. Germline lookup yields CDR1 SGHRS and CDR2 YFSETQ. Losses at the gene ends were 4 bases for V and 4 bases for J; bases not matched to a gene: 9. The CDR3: CASSASGTGPYGYTF. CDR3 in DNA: TGCGCCAGCAGCGCATCCGGGACAGGACCCTATGGCTACACCTTC.

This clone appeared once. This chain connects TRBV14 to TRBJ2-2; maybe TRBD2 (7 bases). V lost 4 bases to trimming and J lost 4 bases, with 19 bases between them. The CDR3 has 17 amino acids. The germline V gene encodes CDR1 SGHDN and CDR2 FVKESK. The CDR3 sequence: CASSPTPRGATTGELFF. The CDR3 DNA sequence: TGTGCCAGCAGCCCTACACCCCGGGGGGCGACCACCGGGGAGCTGTTTTTT. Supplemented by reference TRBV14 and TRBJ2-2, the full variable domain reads EAGVTQFPSHSVIEKGQTVTLRCDPISGHDNLYWYRRVMGKEIKFLLHFVKESKQDESGMPNNRFLAERTGGTYSTLKVQPAELEDSGVYFCASSPTPRGATTGELFFGEGSRLTVL.

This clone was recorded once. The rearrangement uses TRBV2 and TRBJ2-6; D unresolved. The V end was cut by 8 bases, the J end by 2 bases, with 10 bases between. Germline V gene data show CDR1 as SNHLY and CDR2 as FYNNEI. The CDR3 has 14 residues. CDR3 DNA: TGTGCCAGCCGAGGATTAGCTGGGGCCAACGTCCTGACTTTC. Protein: CASRGLAGANVLTF.

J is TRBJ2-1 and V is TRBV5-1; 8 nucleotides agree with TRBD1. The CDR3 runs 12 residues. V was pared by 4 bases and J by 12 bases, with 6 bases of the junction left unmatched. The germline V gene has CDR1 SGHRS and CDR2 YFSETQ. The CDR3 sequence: CASSPDREGQFF. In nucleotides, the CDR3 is TGCGCCAGCAGCCCGGACAGGGAAGGGCAGTTCTTC.

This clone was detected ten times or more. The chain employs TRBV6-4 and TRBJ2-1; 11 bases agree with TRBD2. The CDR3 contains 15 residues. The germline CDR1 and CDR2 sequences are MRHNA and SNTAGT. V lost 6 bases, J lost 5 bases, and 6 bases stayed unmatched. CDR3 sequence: CASSVGTSGDNEQFF. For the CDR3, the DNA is TGTGCCAGCAGCGTCGGGACTAGCGGAGACAATGAGCAGTTCTTC.

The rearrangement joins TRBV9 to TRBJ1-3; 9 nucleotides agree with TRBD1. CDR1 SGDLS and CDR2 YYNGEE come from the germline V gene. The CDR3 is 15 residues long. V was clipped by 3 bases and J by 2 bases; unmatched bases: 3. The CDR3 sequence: CASSAQGAPGNTIYF. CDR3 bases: TGTGCCAGCAGCGCACAGGGGGCGCCTGGAAACACCATATATTTT.